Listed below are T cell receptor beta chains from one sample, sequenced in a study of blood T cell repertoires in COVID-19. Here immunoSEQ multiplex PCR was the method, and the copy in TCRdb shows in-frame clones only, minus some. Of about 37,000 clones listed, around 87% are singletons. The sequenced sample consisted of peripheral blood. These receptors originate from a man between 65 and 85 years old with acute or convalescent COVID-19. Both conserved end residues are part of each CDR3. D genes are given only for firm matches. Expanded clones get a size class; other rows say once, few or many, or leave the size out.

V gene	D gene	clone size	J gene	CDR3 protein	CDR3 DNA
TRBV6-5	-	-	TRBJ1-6	CASSYSGVSNSPLHF	TGTGCCAGCAGTTACTCCGGGGTTTCTAATTCACCCCTCCACTTT
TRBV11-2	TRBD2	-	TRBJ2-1	CASTHQTSGINEQFF	TGTGCCAGCACCCATCAGACTAGCGGGATCAATGAGCAGTTCTTC
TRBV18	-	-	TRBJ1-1	CASSPIGIAEAFF	TGTGCCAGCTCACCAATCGGGATCGCTGAAGCTTTCTTT
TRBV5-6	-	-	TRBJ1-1	CASILGPEPNTEAFF	TGTGCCAGCATCCTGGGCCCAGAGCCGAACACTGAAGCTTTCTTT
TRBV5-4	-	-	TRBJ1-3	CASSSPGDSGNTIYF	TGTGCCAGCAGCTCGCCGGGTGACTCTGGAAACACCATATATTTT
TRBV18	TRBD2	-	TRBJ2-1	CASSVRILAGGLFYEQFF	TGTGCCAGCTCAGTCAGAATATTAGCGGGAGGACTATTCTATGAGCAGTTCTTC
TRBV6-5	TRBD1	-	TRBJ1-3	CASSIRDSRNTIYF	TGTGCCAGCAGTATTAGGGACAGCAGAAACACCATATATTTT
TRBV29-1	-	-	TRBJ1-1	CSVDRGGNTEAFF	TGCAGCGTCGATCGGGGTGGGAACACTGAAGCTTTCTTT
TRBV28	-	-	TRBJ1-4	CASSLGRGEEKLFF	TGTGCCAGCAGTTTAGGCAGGGGCGAAGAAAAACTGTTTTTT
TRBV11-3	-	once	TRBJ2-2	CASSPRTGTPGAGELFF	TGTGCCAGCAGCCCTCGAACCGGGACACCCGGGGCCGGGGAGCTGTTTTTT
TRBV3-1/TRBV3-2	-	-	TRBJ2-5	CASSQDYRQETQYF	TGTGCCAGCAGCCAAGATTACAGGCAAGAGACCCAGTACTTC
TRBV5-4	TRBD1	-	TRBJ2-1	CASSPRDRGLGDEQFF	TGTGCCAGCAGCCCCCGGGACAGGGGGCTGGGCGATGAGCAGTTCTTC
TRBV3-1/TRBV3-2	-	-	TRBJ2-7	CASRKSETYEQYF	TGTGCCAGCCGTAAGAGTGAAACCTACGAGCAGTACTTC
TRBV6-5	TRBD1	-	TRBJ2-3	CASSHRGTDTQYF	TGTGCCAGCAGTCACAGGGGGACAGATACGCAGTATTTT
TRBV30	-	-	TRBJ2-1	CAYLRQSSYNEQFF	TGTGCCTATTTAAGACAGTCATCCTACAATGAGCAGTTCTTC
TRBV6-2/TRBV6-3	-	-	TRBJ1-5	CASSYYDGSNQPQHF	TGTGCCAGCAGTTATTACGACGGGAGCAATCAGCCCCAGCATTTT
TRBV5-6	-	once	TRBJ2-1	CASSFYGSRAEQFF	TGTGCCAGCAGCTTCTACGGGAGTAGGGCTGAGCAGTTCTTC
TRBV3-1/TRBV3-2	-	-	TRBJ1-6	CASSQEGGDYSPLHF	TGTGCCAGCAGCCAAGAAGGAGGGGATTATTCACCCCTCCACTTT
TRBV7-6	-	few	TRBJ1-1	CASSLAQSNTEAFF	TGTGCCAGCAGCTTAGCCCAATCGAACACTGAAGCTTTCTTT
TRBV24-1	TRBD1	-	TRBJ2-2	CATSDNGRGREELFF	TGTGCCACCAGTGATAATGGTAGGGGGCGTGAGGAGCTGTTTTTT
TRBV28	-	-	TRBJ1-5	CASSLGLRDTGNQPQHF	TGTGCCAGCAGTTTAGGTCTTAGGGACACAGGCAATCAGCCCCAGCATTTT
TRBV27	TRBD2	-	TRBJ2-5	CASSKLAGGVETQYF	TGTGCCAGCAGCAAACTAGCGGGGGGGGTAGAGACCCAGTACTTC
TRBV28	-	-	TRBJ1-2	CASSPRGGSGYTF	TGTGCCAGCAGTCCCCGTGGCGGTAGTGGCTACACCTTC
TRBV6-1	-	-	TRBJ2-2	CASSGATSNTGELFF	TGTGCCAGCAGTGGAGCGACATCGAACACCGGGGAGCTGTTTTTT
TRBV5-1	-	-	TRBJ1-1	CASMLRGGTEAFF	TGCGCCAGCATGCTTAGGGGCGGCACTGAAGCTTTCTTT
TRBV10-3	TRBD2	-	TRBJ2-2	CAISPREGIGELFF	TGTGCCATCTCACCGCGGGAGGGAATCGGGGAGCTGTTTTTT
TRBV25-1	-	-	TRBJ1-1	CASSTTRGRNTEAFF	TGTGCCAGCAGCACTACCAGGGGTCGAAACACTGAAGCTTTCTTT
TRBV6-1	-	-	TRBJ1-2	CASTEDNLPNYGYTF	TGTGCCAGCACTGAAGATAACCTACCCAACTATGGCTACACCTTC
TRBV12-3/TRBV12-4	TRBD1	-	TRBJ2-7	CASGNRGSYEQYF	TGTGCCAGCGGGAACAGGGGCTCCTACGAGCAGTACTTC
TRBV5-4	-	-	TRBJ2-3	CASSFPGGTDTQYF	TGTGCCAGCAGCTTCCCGGGGGGCACAGATACGCAGTATTTT
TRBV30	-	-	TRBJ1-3	CAWSTGISGNTIYF	TGTGCCTGGAGTACCGGGATCTCTGGAAACACCATATATTTT
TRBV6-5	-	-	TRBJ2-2	CASSYSRHNTGELFF	TGTGCCAGCAGTTACTCGAGACACAACACCGGGGAGCTGTTTTTT
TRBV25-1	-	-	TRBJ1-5	CASRGDSQPQHF	TGTGCCAGCAGGGGCGACAGTCAGCCCCAGCATTTT
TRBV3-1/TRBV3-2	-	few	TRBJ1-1	CASSPNQGGTEAFF	TGTGCCAGCAGCCCAAACCAGGGAGGCACTGAAGCTTTCTTT
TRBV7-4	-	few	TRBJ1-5	CASSCYSNQPQHF	TGTGCCAGCAGCTGCTATAGCAATCAGCCCCAGCATTTT
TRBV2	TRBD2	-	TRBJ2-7	CASSLAGLADEQYF	TGTGCCAGCAGTTTAGCGGGGTTAGCGGACGAGCAGTACTTC
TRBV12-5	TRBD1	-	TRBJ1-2	CASGTGAGGYTF	TGTGCTAGTGGTACAGGGGCCGGTGGCTACACCTTC
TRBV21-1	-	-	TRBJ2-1	CASNDRGSYNEQFF	TGTGCCAGCAACGACCGAGGCTCCTACAATGAGCAGTTCTTC
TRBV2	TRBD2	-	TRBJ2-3	CASSGGGGTQYF	TGTGCCAGCAGTGGTGGGGGGGGTACGCAGTATTTT
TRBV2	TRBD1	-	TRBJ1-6	CASSAQGDWASSPLHF	TGTGCCAGCAGCGCTCAGGGGGATTGGGCTAGTTCACCCCTCCACTTT
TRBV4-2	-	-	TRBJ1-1	CASSQESGQNTEAFF	TGTGCCAGCAGCCAAGAGTCAGGACAGAACACTGAAGCTTTCTTT
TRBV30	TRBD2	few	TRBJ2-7	CAWSDRLAGRLRYEQYF	TGTGCCTGGAGTGATCGCCTAGCGGGAAGATTAAGGTACGAGCAGTACTTC
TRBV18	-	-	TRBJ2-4	CASSPQGGNIQYF	TGTGCCAGCTCACCACAGGGGGGGAACATTCAGTACTTC
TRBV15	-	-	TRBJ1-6	CATSREEGGNSPLHF	TGTGCCACCAGCAGAGAGGAAGGGGGTAATTCACCCCTCCACTTT
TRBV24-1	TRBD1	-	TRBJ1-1	CATRGTGGFTEAFF	TGTGCCACCAGAGGGACAGGGGGTTTTACTGAAGCTTTCTTT
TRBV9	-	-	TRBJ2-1	CASSPPGRDYNEQFF	TGTGCCAGCAGCCCTCCTGGGAGAGACTACAATGAGCAGTTCTTC
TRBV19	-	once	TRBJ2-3	CASSGLSDTQYF	TGTGCCAGCTCCGGACTATCAGATACGCAGTATTTT
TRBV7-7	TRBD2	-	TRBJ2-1	CASSLAAGGGYNEQFF	TGTGCCAGCAGCCTGGCCGCCGGGGGGGGCTACAATGAGCAGTTCTTC
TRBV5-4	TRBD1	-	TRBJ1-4	CASSLGGGGLGKLFF	TGTGCCAGCAGCTTGGGAGGGGGCGGGCTAGGAAAACTGTTTTTT
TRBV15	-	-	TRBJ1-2	CATSRDTGGYTF	TGTGCCACCAGCAGAGATACGGGAGGCTACACCTTC
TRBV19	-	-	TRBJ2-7	CASSAAPVGNEQYF	TGTGCCAGTAGTGCCGCGCCCGTCGGGAACGAGCAGTACTTC
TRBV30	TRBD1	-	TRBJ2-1	CACATGSSYNEQFF	TGTGCCTGTGCGACAGGGAGCTCCTACAATGAGCAGTTCTTC
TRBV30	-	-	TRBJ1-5	CAWSGEGGPQHF	TGTGCCTGGAGCGGCGAGGGAGGGCCCCAGCATTTT
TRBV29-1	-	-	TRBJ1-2	CSVGRELGYTF	TGCAGCGTAGGCAGGGAATTAGGCTACACCTTC
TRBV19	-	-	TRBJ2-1	CASRANGGPSYNEQFF	TGTGCCAGTAGGGCTAACGGGGGACCCTCCTACAATGAGCAGTTCTTC
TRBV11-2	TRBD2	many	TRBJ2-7	CASSFASGSYEQYF	TGTGCCAGCAGCTTTGCTAGCGGGAGTTACGAGCAGTACTTC